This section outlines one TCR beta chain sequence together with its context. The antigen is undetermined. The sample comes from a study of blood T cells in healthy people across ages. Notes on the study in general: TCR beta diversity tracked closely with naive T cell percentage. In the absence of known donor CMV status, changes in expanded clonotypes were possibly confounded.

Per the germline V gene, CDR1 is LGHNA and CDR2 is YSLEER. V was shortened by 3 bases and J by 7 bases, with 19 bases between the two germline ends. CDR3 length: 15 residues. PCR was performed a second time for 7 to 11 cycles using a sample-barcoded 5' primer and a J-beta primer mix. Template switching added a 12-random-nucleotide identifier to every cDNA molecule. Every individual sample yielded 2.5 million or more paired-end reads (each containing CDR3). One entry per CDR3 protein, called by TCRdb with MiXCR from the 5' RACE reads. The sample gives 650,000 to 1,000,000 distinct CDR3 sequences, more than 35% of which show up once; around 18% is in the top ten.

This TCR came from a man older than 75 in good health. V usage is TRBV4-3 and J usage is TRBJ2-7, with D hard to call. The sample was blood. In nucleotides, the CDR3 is TGCGCCAGCAGCCAGGGTGTCTCTGCCTACGCAGAGCAGTACTTC. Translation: CASSQGVSAYAEQYF.